Following are 5 T cell receptor beta chains from one sample sequenced in a study of T cells in Graves' hyperthyroidism and ophthalmopathy. TCR beta CDR3 regions were amplified from RNA transcripts. Primed by the HTBI set, a first-round RT-PCR was run on the TCR CDR3. TCRdb analysed the multiplex PCR reads with MiXCR anew, one entry per CDR3 protein. The sample has some 560,000 distinct CDR3 sequences; approximately 14% are singletons. Sequencing used blood. The receptors stem from a woman younger than 45 with Graves' hyperthyroidism.

This clonotype was found a few times. This sequence joins TRBV18 and TRBJ2-4; 8 bases align to TRBD1. The V gene's germline CDR1 is KGHSH and CDR2 LQKENI. J lost 5 bases, V lost 4 bases, and 16 bases had no gene match. There are 18 residues in the CDR3. This chain's CDR3 is CASSLRPPAGTGQNIQYF. In nucleotides, the CDR3 is TGTGCCAGCTCACTACGTCCGCCGGCCGGGACAGGCCAAAACATTCAGTACTTC.

The gene calls are TRBV7-6 and TRBJ1-3; D uncertain. The CDR3 runs to 14 residues. Germline values: CDR1 SGHVS, CDR2 FNYEAQ. V lost 5 bases to trimming and J lost 3 bases, with 11 bases between them. The CDR3 protein is CASSATEYGNTIYF. The CDR3 nucleotides are TGTGCCAGCAGCGCCACAGAATATGGAAACACCATATATTTT.

This clonotype was found many times. The CDR3 reads CASRARSGQGAAKNIQYF. In DNA, the CDR3 is TGTGCCAGCAGAGCCCGGTCGGGACAGGGGGCCGCCAAAAACATTCAGTACTTC. The chain couples TRBV28 to TRBJ2-4; 12 positions agree with TRBD1. There are 18 residues in the CDR3. The ends lost 6 bases at V and 1 base at J; junction bases unmatched: 10. CDR1 is MDHEN and CDR2 is SYDVKM in the germline V gene.

The chain uses TRBV11-3 and TRBJ2-1; the D gene is possibly TRBD2 (6 bases). The V end lost 5 bases, the J end lost 3 bases, and 17 bases lay between the germline ends. CDR3 length: 16 residues. Germline CDR1 reads SGHNT; CDR2 reads YENEEA. The CDR3 reads CASSPTPGGNYNEQFF. The CDR3 coding sequence is TGTGCCAGCAGCCCAACCCCGGGCGGGAACTACAATGAGCAGTTCTTC.

This clonotype occurred many times. The J gene is TRBJ2-1, the V gene TRBV6-2 or TRBV6-3, with D possibly being TRBD1 (5 bases). The CDR3 has 14 residues. V lost 2 bases to trimming and J lost 6 bases, with 11 bases between them. Per the germline V gene, CDR1 is MNHEY and CDR2 is SVGEGT. In nucleotides, the CDR3 is TGTGCCAGCAGTTACGGGGCCTCGGCCAATGAGCAGTTCTTC. Translating gives CASSYGASANEQFF.